A single T cell receptor (beta chain) is shown here with its context. These data originate in a study of blood T cell repertoires in COVID-19. Across the study: Both acute and convalescent COVID-19 samples were obtained from the United States, Italy and Spain. Sources were T cells, B-cell-depleted T cells, or PBMCs; the material itself was cDNA or gDNA.

Study processing details: It was from reference gene primer amplification that nucleated cell counts were estimated. Repertoires were generated with immunoSEQ multiplex PCR, while TCRdb's copy carries only in-frame clones and drops some. V and J calls and clone size are given by that table; D and trimming were obtained from the DNA. The sample includes about 76,000 clones, around 78% seen only once; the top ten take around 16%. Germline CDR1 reads SQVTM; CDR2 reads ANQGSEA. V gave up 5 bases and J gave up 5 bases, with 9 bases separating them. This CDR3 spans 11 amino acids. The sequencing sample was made of peripheral blood. The receptor was isolated from a human donor in a cohort sampled during active COVID-19. The rearrangement links TRBV29-1 to TRBJ1-1; a possible D gene is TRBD1 (6 bases). This chain's CDR3 is CSVSGQTEAFF. In DNA form, the CDR3 reads TGCAGCGTTTCCGGACAGACTGAAGCTTTCTTT.